This T cell receptor (beta chain) was profiled in a study of blood T cell repertoires in COVID-19. Study at large: Some COVID-19 samples were acute and others convalescent; all came from the United States, Italy and Spain. PBMCs, B-cell-depleted T cells, or T cells were the source of the cDNA or gDNA that made up the material.

Those enrolled in Seattle joined during active infection and were followed longitudinally afterward. Methods used by the authors: Reference gene primer amplification gave nucleated cell count estimates. The assay was immunoSEQ multiplex PCR, and TCRdb's table has in-frame clones only and misses some. That table furnishes V, J and clone size, whereas the DNA furnished D and trimming. The sample holds some 350,000 clones, around 87% seen once. Trimming pared 4 bases from V and 3 bases from J, leaving 7 bases between. In germline, CDR1 is LNHDA, CDR2 SQIVND (reference sequence). This CDR3 contains 13 residues.

Sequences were obtained from peripheral blood. The chain couples TRBV19 to TRBJ1-3; D is uncertain. This receptor was obtained from a woman aged 45-65 years with COVID-19, enrolled during active disease. CDR3 DNA sequence: TGTGCCAGTAGTACAGAACTTGGAAACACCATATATTTT. Protein product: CASSTELGNTIYF.